This T cell receptor (beta chain) was captured by sequencing in a study of blood T cell repertoires in COVID-19. Cohort assignment relied on participant-reported clinical history. There are a few counts of this clone. Per the germline V gene, CDR1 is SNHLY and CDR2 is FYNNEI. This CDR3 spans 13 amino acids. V lost 4 bases, J lost 4 bases, and 5 bases lay in between. In the original processing: From reference gene primer amplification, estimates of nucleated cell counts were derived. The protocol was immunoSEQ multiplex PCR, while the TCRdb copy is restricted to in-frame clones and leaves out a portion. The DNA gave D and trimming, while V, J and clone size come from that table. The sample lists roughly 180,000 clones; approximately 85% were seen once.

The chain combines TRBV2 with TRBJ2-6, with unresolved D. This clonotype was obtained from a man aged 35 to 55 who had recovered from COVID-19. Sequencing input: PBMCs or T cells enriched from blood (not recorded which). Here the CDR3 DNA reads TGTGCCAGCAGTGCATTCGGGGCCAACGTCCTGACTTTC. It codes for CASSAFGANVLTF.